This T cell receptor beta chain was profiled in a study of blood T cell repertoires in COVID-19. Germline assignment: CDR1 MDHEN and CDR2 SYDVKM. This CDR3 is 13 amino acids long. The V end lost 3 bases, the J end lost 6 bases, and 10 bases lay between the germline ends. In the original analysis: The assay estimated nucleated cells by amplifying reference gene primers. Some clones are missing from TCRdb's copy, which holds only in-frame ones; the method was immunoSEQ multiplex PCR. V, J and clone size are taken as reported in that table, and D and trimming were inferred from the DNA itself. This table holds about 270,000 clones, 86% found once. This clone has only a few counts.

The chain uses TRBV28 and TRBJ2-3; D is perhaps TRBD2 (6 bases). The TCR was taken from a man aged 40-49 years who had recovered from COVID-19. The sample comprised peripheral blood. CDR3 loop: CASSFQRADTQYF. CDR3 nucleotides: TGTGCCAGCAGTTTTCAGCGGGCCGATACGCAGTATTTT.